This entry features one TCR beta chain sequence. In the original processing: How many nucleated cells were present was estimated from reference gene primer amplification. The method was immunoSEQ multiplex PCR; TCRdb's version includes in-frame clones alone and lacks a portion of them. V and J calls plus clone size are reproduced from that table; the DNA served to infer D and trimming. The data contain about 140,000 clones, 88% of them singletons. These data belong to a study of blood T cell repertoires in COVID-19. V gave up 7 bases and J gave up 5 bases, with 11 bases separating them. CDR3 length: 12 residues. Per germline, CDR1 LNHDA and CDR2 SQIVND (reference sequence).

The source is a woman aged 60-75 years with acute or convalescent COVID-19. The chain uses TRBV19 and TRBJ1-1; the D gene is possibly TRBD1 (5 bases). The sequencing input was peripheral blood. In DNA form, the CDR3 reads TGTGCCAGTACGGGGGGAGGGACTGAAGCTTTCTTT. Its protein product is CASTGGGTEAFF.